Presented here are 2 T cell receptor beta chains from one specimen sequenced in a study of T-cell memory formation after mild COVID-19. MiXCR, applied by TCRdb to the 5' RACE reads, yields one record per CDR3 protein. This sample yields 50,000 or so distinct CDR3 sequences, of which 9.3% are seen a single time; about 10% belongs to the top ten. Sequencing input: PBMCs or a T cell subset sorted from them (not recorded which). These receptors were taken from an adult woman who had mild COVID-19 (a few samples of this study predate the infection). Cell type and time point are not known.

J is TRBJ2-7 and V is TRBV3-1; D unresolved. Trimming took off 0 bases at V and 0 bases at J, with 12 bases between the two ends. The length of the CDR3 is 16 residues. Germline V gives CDR1 LGHDT, CDR2 YNNKEL (reference sequence). The CDR3 nucleotides are TGTGCCAGCAGCCAAGATTTGAAGGAATTCTCCTACGAGCAGTACTTC. Encoded protein: CASSQDLKEFSYEQYF.

Ten or more counts support this clonotype. The chain carries TRBV5-1 and TRBJ2-1, with unresolved D. The ends were cut back, 0 bases at V and 0 bases at J, with 7 bases in the middle. The CDR3 runs 15 residues. Germline-derived CDR1 and CDR2 are SGHRS and YFSETQ. In DNA form, the CDR3 reads TGCGCCAGCAGCTTGGGAGGAAGCTCCTACAATGAGCAGTTCTTC. It is translated as CASSLGGSSYNEQFF.